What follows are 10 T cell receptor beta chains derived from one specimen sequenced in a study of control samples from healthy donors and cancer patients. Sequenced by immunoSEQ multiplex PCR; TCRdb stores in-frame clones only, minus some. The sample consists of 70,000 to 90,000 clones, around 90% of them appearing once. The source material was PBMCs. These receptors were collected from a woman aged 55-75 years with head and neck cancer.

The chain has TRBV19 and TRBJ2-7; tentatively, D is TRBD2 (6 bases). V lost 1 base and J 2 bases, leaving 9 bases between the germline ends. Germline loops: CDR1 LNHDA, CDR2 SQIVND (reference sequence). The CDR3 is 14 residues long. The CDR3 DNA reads TGTGCCAGTAGTATAGCGGGAGTGGCCTACGAGCAGTACTTC. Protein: CASSIAGVAYEQYF.

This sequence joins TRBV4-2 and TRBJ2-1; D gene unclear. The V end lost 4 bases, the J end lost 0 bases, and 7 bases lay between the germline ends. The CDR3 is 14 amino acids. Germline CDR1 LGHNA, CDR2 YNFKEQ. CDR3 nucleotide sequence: TGTGCCAGCAGCCTTGCCCCCTCCTACAATGAGCAGTTCTTC. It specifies CASSLAPSYNEQFF.

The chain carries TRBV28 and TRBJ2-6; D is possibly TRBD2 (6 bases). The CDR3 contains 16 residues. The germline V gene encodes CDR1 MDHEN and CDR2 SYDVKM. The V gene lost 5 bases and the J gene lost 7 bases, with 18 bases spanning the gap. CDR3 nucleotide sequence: TGTGCCAGCAGTCCTAAATTGGAGGGCATTGCCAACGTCCTGACTTTC. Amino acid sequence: CASSPKLEGIANVLTF. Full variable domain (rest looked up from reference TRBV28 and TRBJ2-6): DVKVTQSSRYLVKRTGEKVFLECVQDMDHENMFWYRQDPGLGLRLIYFSYDVKMKEKGDIPEGYSVSREKKERFSLILESASTNQTSMYLCASSPKLEGIANVLTFGAGSRLTVL.

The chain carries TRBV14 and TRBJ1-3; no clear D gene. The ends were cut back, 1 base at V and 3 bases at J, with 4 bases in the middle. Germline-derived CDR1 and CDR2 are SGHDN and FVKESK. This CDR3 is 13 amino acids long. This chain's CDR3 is CASSQVGGNTIYF. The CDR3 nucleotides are TGTGCCAGCAGCCAAGTTGGTGGAAACACCATATATTTT.

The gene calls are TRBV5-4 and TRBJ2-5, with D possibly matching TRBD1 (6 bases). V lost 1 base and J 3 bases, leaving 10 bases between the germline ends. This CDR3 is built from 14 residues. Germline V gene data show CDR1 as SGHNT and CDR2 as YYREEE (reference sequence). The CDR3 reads CASSLSDRKETQYF. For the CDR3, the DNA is TGTGCCAGCAGCTTGAGTGACAGGAAAGAGACCCAGTACTTC.

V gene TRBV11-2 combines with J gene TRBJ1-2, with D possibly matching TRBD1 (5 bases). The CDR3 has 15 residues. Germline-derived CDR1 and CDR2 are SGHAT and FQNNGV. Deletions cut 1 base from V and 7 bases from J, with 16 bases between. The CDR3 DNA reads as TGTGCCAGCAGCTTAGCTCCGGGCGGGGGACGTGGCTACACCTTC. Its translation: CASSLAPGGGRGYTF.

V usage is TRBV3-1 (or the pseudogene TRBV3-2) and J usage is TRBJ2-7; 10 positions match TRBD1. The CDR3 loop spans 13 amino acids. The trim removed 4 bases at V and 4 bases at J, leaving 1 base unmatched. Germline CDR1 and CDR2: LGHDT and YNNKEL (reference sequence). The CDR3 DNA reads TGTGCCAGCAGCCCGGGACAGGGGTACGAGCAGTACTTC. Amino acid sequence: CASSPGQGYEQYF.

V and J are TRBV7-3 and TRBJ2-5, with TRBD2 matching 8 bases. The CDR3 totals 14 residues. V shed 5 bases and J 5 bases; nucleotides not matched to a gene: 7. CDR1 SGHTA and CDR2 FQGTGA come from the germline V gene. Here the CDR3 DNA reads TGTGCCAGCAGCCTACGAGCGGGAGTGGAGACCCAGTACTTC. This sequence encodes CASSLRAGVETQYF. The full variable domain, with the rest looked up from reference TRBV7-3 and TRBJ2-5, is GAGVSQTPSNKVTEKGKYVELRCDPISGHTALYWYRQSLGQGPEFLIYFQGTGAADDSGLPNDRFFAVRPEGSVSTLKIQRTERGDSAVYLCASSLRAGVETQYFGPGTRLLVL.

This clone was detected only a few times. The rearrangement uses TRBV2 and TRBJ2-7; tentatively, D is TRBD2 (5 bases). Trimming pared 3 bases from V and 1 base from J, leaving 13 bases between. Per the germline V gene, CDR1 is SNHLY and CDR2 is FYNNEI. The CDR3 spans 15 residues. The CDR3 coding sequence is TGTGCCAGCAGTGACGGCGGGCGGCCATCCTACGAGCAGTACTTC. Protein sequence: CASSDGGRPSYEQYF.

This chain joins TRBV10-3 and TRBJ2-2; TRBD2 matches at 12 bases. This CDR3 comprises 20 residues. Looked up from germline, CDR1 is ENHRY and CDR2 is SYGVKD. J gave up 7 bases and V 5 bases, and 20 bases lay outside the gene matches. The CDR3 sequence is CAISPTGTGGLAGRGGELFF. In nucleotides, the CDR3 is TGTGCCATCAGTCCCACCGGGACAGGAGGACTAGCGGGACGTGGCGGGGAGCTGTTTTTT.